The 22 T cell receptor beta chains reported below all come from one sample, sequenced in a study of response to subunit inactivated influenza vaccine. TCRdb re-called the RT-PCR reads through MiXCR, storing one row per CDR3 protein. The data contain 450,000 to 700,000 distinct CDR3 sequences, roughly 15% of them singletons. This specimen consisted of PBMCs from blood, obtained about 12 days after vaccination. Receptor source: a man aged 45 to 65 who received an inactivated influenza vaccine.

This clonotype was detected only a few times. This chain connects TRBV6-2 or TRBV6-3 to TRBJ2-4; 10 bases match TRBD1. Germline V gene sequence: CDR1 MNHEY, CDR2 SVGEGT. With 5 bases clipped from V and 6 bases from J, the junction kept 7 bases outside the gene matches. This CDR3 is 15 amino acids long. This CDR3 reads CASSRAGQGGNIQYF. CDR3 sequence (DNA): TGTGCCAGCAGTCGGGCCGGACAGGGGGGAAACATTCAGTACTTC.

V usage is TRBV6-5 and J usage is TRBJ2-1, with 8 bases identical to TRBD1. This CDR3 comprises 14 residues. Germline CDR1 reads MNHEY; CDR2 reads SVGAGI. The junction had 4 bases not matched to a gene; V was cut back by 4 bases and J by 5 bases. The CDR3 protein is CASSSRDRNNEQFF. DNA of the CDR3: TGTGCCAGCAGTTCCCGGGACAGGAACAATGAGCAGTTCTTC.

V usage is TRBV20-1 and J usage is TRBJ1-5; D is possibly TRBD1 (5 bases). The CDR3 totals 14 residues. Trimming removed 5 bases at V and 2 bases at J, with 13 bases between. Germline V gene sequence: CDR1 DFQATT, CDR2 SNEGSKA (reference sequence). In DNA, the CDR3 is TGCAGTGCTCCAATGCCCAGGGGCAATCAGCCCCAGCATTTT. The encoded protein is CSAPMPRGNQPQHF.

This clonotype was recorded a few times. The J gene is TRBJ2-7, the V gene TRBV29-1; TRBD1 matches at 7 bases. This CDR3 region has 15 residues. With 2 bases clipped from V and 0 bases from J, the junction kept 7 bases outside the gene matches. Germline V gives CDR1 SQVTM, CDR2 ANQGSEA. The chain's CDR3 is CSVENRGWDSYEQYF. The CDR3 coding sequence is TGCAGCGTTGAAAACAGGGGCTGGGACTCCTACGAGCAGTACTTC.

The chain links TRBV7-2 to TRBJ2-2; D is undetermined. Germline lookup yields CDR1 SGHTA and CDR2 FQGNSA. The CDR3 contains 14 residues. Trimming took off 4 bases at V and 2 bases at J, with 8 bases between the two ends. The CDR3 loop reads CASSSDINTGELFF. Written as DNA, the CDR3 is TGTGCCAGCAGCTCAGATATCAACACCGGGGAGCTGTTTTTT.

The table lists this clonotype with many counts. The rearrangement joins TRBV20-1 to TRBJ2-1; TRBD2 matches 7 bases. The CDR3 extends over 16 amino acids. The V segment lost 4 bases and the J segment 4 bases; nucleotides outside the gene matches: 13. In germline, CDR1 is DFQATT, CDR2 SNEGSKA (reference sequence). The CDR3 region has the DNA TGCAGTGCTATTAGGGCTAGCGGCAGGTTTTACAATGAGCAGTTCTTC. Protein product: CSAIRASGRFYNEQFF.

The chain combines TRBV7-2 with TRBJ2-1; TRBD2 might be the D (6 bases). The germline CDR1 and CDR2 sequences are SGHTA and FQGNSA. The length of the CDR3 is 15 residues. Trimming removed 4 bases at V and 10 bases at J, with 20 bases between. CDR3 protein: CASSSDWSGPDEQFF. The CDR3 region has the DNA TGTGCCAGCAGCTCCGACTGGAGCGGGCCTGACGAGCAGTTCTTC.

This clonotype was picked up a small number of times. The chain carries TRBV12-3 or TRBV12-4 and TRBJ1-1; weak D call: TRBD1 (5 bases). The CDR3 has 13 residues. V shed 1 base and J shed 5 bases, with 8 bases lying between them. As DNA, the CDR3 is TGTGCCAGCAGTTTAGAGGGGCGGACTGAAGCTTTCTTT. It yields the protein CASSLEGRTEAFF.

This rearrangement joins TRBV7-8 to TRBJ1-4; the match to TRBD1 covers 10 bases. CDR3 length: 14 residues. J gave up 8 bases and V 1 base, and 1 base lay outside the gene matches. Germline V lookup: CDR1 SGHVS, CDR2 FQNEAQ. Written as DNA, the CDR3 is TGTGCCAGCAGCTTAGGGGACAGGGGCGAAAAACTGTTTTTT. Translation: CASSLGDRGEKLFF.

The rearrangement uses TRBV5-1 and TRBJ2-7; D remains ambiguous. The CDR3 runs 16 residues. Germline V lookup: CDR1 SGHRS, CDR2 YFSETQ. Trimming removed 0 bases at V and 1 base at J, with 14 bases between. The CDR3 DNA follows: TGCGCCAGCAGCTTGGCCGGTAGGGTTGGATCCTACGAGCAGTACTTC. Protein sequence: CASSLAGRVGSYEQYF. Drawing the rest from reference TRBV5-1 and TRBJ2-7, the complete variable domain is KAGVTQTPRYLIKTRGQQVTLSCSPISGHRSVSWYQQTPGQGLQFLFEYFSETQRNKGNFPGRFSGRQFSNSRSEMNVSTLELGDSALYLCASSLAGRVGSYEQYFGPGTRLTVT.

This clonotype was found many times. The chain links TRBV14 to TRBJ2-2, with TRBD1 identical over 7 bases. The trim removed 2 bases at V and 4 bases at J, leaving 10 bases unmatched. CDR1 and CDR2 from the germline V gene are SGHDN and FVKESK. CDR3 size: 17 residues. CDR3 in amino acids: CASSQLRQGVGTGELFF. For the CDR3, the DNA is TGTGCCAGCAGCCAACTTCGCCAGGGGGTTGGCACCGGGGAGCTGTTTTTT.

This clonotype was detected only a few times. V is TRBV29-1 and J is TRBJ2-6; D not resolved. CDR1 is SQVTM and CDR2 is ANQGSEA in the germline V gene. V gave up 3 bases and J gave up 0 bases, with 12 bases separating them. The CDR3 consists of 16 residues. CDR3 region: CSVDGDLISGANVLTF. CDR3 sequence (DNA): TGCAGCGTTGACGGTGACTTGATCTCTGGGGCCAACGTCCTGACTTTC. The full variable domain, completed using reference TRBV29-1 and TRBJ2-6, is SAVISQKPSRDICQRGTSLTIQCQVDSQVTMMFWYRQQPGQSLTLIATANQGSEATYESGFVIDKFPISRPNLTFSTLTVSNMSPEDSSIYLCSVDGDLISGANVLTFGAGSRLTVL.

The rearrangement links TRBV5-1 to TRBJ2-1, with a weak D call TRBD2 (5 bases). Germline assignment: CDR1 SGHRS and CDR2 YFSETQ. V lost 0 bases to trimming and J lost 0 bases, with 10 bases between them. The CDR3 spans 16 residues. In nucleotides, the CDR3 is TGCGCCAGCAGCTTGGGTCAAACTAGCTCCTACAATGAGCAGTTCTTC. Amino acids: CASSLGQTSSYNEQFF.

The rearrangement joins TRBV24-1 to TRBJ2-3; 13 nucleotides agree with TRBD2. The CDR3 sequence is 16 residues long. Germline V gene data show CDR1 as KGHDR and CDR2 as SFDVKD. The J segment lost 5 bases and the V segment lost 4 bases, leaving 5 bases of the junction unmatched. CDR3: CATSETSGRAQDTQYF. CDR3 DNA sequence: TGTGCCACCAGTGAAACTAGCGGGAGGGCCCAAGATACGCAGTATTTT.

The chain combines TRBV2 with TRBJ2-7; D is unresolved. V lost 4 bases, J lost 3 bases, and 10 bases lay in between. CDR1 and CDR2 (germline): SNHLY, FYNNEI. The CDR3 has 13 residues. The CDR3 spells CASSGNGYYEQYF. CDR3 in DNA: TGTGCCAGCAGTGGTAATGGGTACTACGAGCAGTACTTC.

This clonotype was seen only a few times. The chain uses TRBV3-1 and TRBJ2-2; D is tentatively TRBD1 or TRBD2 (6 bases each). Trimming removed 3 bases at V and 1 base at J, with 9 bases between. The germline gives CDR1 LGHDT, CDR2 YNNKEL (reference sequence). The CDR3 has 15 residues. CDR3 in DNA: TGTGCCAGCAGCCAGGGGGGCCTGAACACCGGGGAGCTGTTTTTT. This encodes CASSQGGLNTGELFF.

V and J are TRBV10-3 and TRBJ2-2, with D tentatively TRBD1 or TRBD2 (5 bases each). The V end was cut by 11 bases, the J end by 3 bases, with 19 bases between. The germline CDR1 and CDR2 sequences are ENHRY and SYGVKD. CDR3 length equals 15 residues. The CDR3 DNA is TGTGCCGGCAGGCGAGCAGGGACGGACACCGGGGAGCTGTTTTTT. Amino acids: CAGRRAGTDTGELFF.

The genes are TRBV12-5 and TRBJ2-2, with 7 bases that match TRBD1. Germline V gene sequence: CDR1 LGHNT, CDR2 FRNRAP. J lost 7 bases, V lost 5 bases, and 4 bases had no gene match. The CDR3 consists of 13 residues. In DNA, the CDR3 is TGTGCTAGTGGTCGGGACAGCAGCGGGGAGCTGTTTTTT. This gives the protein CASGRDSSGELFF.

In its sample, this clonotype was seen a few times. V is TRBV7-8 and J is TRBJ2-1, with TRBD2 identical over 7 bases. Per the germline V gene, CDR1 is SGHVS and CDR2 is FQNEAQ. This CDR3 has 15 amino acids. V gave up 4 bases and J gave up 0 bases; unmatched junction bases: 3. Written as DNA, the CDR3 is TGTGCCAGCAGCTCCAGCGGGACCTCCTACAATGAGCAGTTCTTC. This gives the protein CASSSSGTSYNEQFF.

The chain combines TRBV6-1 with TRBJ1-2; a possible D gene is TRBD1 (5 bases). The CDR3 runs to 14 residues. Germline lookup yields CDR1 MNHNS and CDR2 SASEGT. V lost 8 bases, J lost 0 bases, and 13 bases lay in between. The CDR3 DNA follows: TGTGCCAGCCTTGGGGACGGTACTAACTATGGCTACACCTTC. This encodes CASLGDGTNYGYTF.

The V and J genes are TRBV12-3 or TRBV12-4 and TRBJ1-3; tentative D call: TRBD1 (5 bases). This CDR3 contains 13 residues. With 1 base removed from V and 8 bases from J, the gap between germline ends came to 9 bases. The CDR3 coding sequence is TGTGCCAGCAGTTTAGGATACAGGCACACCATATATTTT. Its translation is CASSLGYRHTIYF.

The chain links TRBV15 to TRBJ2-1; 9 bases are a match to TRBD2. The J segment lost 6 bases and the V segment lost 3 bases, leaving 15 bases of the junction unmatched. The CDR3 sequence is 18 residues long. Germline lookup yields CDR1 LNHNV and CDR2 YYDKDF (reference sequence). The CDR3 sequence: CATSRYPRILAGPNEQFF. The CDR3 bases are TGTGCCACCAGCAGGTACCCACGGATCCTAGCGGGACCCAATGAGCAGTTCTTC. Based on the CDR3 plus reference TRBV15 and TRBJ2-1, the full variable domain is DAMVIQNPRYQVTQFGKPVTLSCSQTLNHNVMYWYQQKSSQAPKLLFHYYDKDFNNEADTPDNFQSRRPNTSFCFLDIRSPGLGDTAMYLCATSRYPRILAGPNEQFFGPGTRLTVL.